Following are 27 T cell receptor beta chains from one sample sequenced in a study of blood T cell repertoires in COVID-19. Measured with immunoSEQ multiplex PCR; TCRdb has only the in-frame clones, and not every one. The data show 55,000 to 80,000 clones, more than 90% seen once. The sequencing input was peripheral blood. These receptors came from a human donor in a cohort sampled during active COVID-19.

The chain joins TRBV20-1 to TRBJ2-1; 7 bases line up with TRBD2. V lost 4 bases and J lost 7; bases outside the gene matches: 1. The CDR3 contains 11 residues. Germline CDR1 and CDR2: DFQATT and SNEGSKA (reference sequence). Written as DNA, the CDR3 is TGCAGTGCTACTAGCGGAAATGAGCAGTTCTTC. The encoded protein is CSATSGNEQFF.

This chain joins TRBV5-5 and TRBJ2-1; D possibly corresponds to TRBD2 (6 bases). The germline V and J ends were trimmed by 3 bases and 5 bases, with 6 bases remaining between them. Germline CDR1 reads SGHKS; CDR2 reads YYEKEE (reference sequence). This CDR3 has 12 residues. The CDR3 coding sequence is TGTGCCAGCAGCTGGGGGGACAATGAGCAGTTCTTC. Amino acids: CASSWGDNEQFF.

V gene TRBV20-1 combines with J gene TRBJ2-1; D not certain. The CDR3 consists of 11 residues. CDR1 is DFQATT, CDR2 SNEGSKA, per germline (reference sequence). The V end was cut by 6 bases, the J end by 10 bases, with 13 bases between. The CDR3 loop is CSAVPTGEQFF. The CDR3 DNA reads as TGCAGTGCCGTACCGACCGGGGAGCAGTTCTTC.

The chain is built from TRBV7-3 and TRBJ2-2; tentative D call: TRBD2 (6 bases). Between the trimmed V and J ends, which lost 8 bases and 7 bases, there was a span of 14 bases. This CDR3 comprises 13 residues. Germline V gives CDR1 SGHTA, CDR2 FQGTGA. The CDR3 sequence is CASGPRRGGELFF. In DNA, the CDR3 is TGTGCCAGCGGTCCCCGGCGGGGCGGGGAGCTGTTTTTT.

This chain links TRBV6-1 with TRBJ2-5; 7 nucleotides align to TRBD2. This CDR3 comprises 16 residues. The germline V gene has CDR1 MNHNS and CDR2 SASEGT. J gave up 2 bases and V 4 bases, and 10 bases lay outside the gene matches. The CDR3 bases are TGTGCCAGCAGTGGATTTGCCGGGGGGAGTCAAGAGACCCAGTACTTC. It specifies CASSGFAGGSQETQYF.

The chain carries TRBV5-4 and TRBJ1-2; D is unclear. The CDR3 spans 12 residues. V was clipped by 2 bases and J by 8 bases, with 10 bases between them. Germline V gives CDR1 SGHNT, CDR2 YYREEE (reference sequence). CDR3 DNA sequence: TGTGCCAGCAGCTTATCGGGGTCCGGCTACACCTTC. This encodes CASSLSGSGYTF.

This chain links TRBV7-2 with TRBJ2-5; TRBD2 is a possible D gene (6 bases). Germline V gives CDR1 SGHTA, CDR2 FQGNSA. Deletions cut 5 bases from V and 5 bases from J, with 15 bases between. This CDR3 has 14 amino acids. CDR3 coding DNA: TGTGCCAGCAGCCCCCCCCCAGGAGGGGAGACCCAGTACTTC. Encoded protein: CASSPPPGGETQYF. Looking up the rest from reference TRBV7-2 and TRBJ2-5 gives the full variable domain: GAGVSQSPSNKVTEKGKDVELRCDPISGHTALYWYRQSLGQGLEFLIYFQGNSAPDKSGLPSDRFSAERTGGSVSTLTIQRTQQEDSAVYLCASSPPPGGETQYFGPGTRLLVL.

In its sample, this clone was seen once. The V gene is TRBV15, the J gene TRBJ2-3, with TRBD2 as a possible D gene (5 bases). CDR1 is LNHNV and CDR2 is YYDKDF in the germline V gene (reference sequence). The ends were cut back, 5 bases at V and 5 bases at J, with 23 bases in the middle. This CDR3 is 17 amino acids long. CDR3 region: CATSGKGSRLSLDTQYF. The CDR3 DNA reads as TGTGCCACCAGCGGGAAAGGTTCGCGACTATCCCTAGATACGCAGTATTTT.

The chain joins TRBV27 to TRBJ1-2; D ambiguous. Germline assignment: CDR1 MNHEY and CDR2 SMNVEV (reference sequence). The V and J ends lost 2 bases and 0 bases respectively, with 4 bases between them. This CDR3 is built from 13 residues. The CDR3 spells CASSLKPNYGYTF. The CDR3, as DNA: TGTGCCAGCAGTTTAAAGCCTAACTATGGCTACACCTTC.

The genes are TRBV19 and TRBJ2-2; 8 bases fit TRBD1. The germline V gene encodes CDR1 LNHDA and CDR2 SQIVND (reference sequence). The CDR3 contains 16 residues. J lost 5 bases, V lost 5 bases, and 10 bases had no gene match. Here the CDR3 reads CASSPQRTGRTGELFF. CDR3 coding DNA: TGTGCCAGTAGTCCCCAGAGGACAGGGAGGACCGGGGAGCTGTTTTTT.

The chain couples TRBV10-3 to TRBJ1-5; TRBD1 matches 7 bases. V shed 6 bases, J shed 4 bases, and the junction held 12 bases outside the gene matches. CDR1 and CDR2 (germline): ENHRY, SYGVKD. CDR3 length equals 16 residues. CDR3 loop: CAISQGQAGLNQPQHF. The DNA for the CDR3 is TGTGCCATCAGCCAAGGACAGGCGGGGTTAAATCAGCCCCAGCATTTT.

The CDR3 reads CASSLLGVGTEAFF. The DNA of the CDR3 is TGTGCCAGCAGCCTTCTCGGGGTGGGCACTGAAGCTTTCTTT. The chain is built from TRBV7-3 and TRBJ1-1; D remains unclear. The CDR3 spans 14 residues. The germline V gene has CDR1 SGHTA and CDR2 FQGTGA. V dropped 5 bases and J dropped 4 bases, with 14 bases sitting between them.

The CDR3: CASSFTSASSYEQYF. The CDR3 DNA sequence: TGTGCCAGCAGTTTCACTAGCGCCAGCTCCTACGAGCAGTACTTC. This sequence joins TRBV7-2 and TRBJ2-7; TRBD2 matches 7 bases. The CDR3 covers 15 residues. Germline-derived CDR1 and CDR2 are SGHTA and FQGNSA. Losses at the gene ends were 6 bases for V and 0 bases for J; bases not matched to a gene: 8.

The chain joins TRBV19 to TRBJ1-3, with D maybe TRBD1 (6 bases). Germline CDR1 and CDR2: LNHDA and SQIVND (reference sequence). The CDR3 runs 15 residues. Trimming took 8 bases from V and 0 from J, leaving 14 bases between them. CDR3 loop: CASGSTGHSGNTIYF. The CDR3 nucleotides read TGTGCCAGTGGATCGACAGGCCACTCTGGAAACACCATATATTTT.

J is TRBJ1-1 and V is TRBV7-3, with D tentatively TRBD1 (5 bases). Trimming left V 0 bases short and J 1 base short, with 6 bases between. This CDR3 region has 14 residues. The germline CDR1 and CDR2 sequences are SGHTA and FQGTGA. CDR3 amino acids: CASSLTGQNTEAFF. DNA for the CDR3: TGTGCCAGCAGCTTAACGGGGCAGAACACTGAAGCTTTCTTT. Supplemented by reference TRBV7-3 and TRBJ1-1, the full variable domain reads GAGVSQTPSNKVTEKGKYVELRCDPISGHTALYWYRQSLGQGPEFLIYFQGTGAADDSGLPNDRFFAVRPEGSVSTLKIQRTERGDSAVYLCASSLTGQNTEAFFGQGTRLTVV.

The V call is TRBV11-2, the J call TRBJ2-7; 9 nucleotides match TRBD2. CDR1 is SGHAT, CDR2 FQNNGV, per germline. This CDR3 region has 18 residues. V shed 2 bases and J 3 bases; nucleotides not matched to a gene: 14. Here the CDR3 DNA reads TGTGCCAGCAGCTTATTTGGCTCGGCTAGCGGGATATTCTACGAGCAGTACTTC. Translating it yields CASSLFGSASGIFYEQYF.

The CDR3 sequence: CASSGTGRFSTEAFF. The CDR3 DNA sequence: TGTGCCAGCAGCGGAACGGGTCGTTTTTCCACTGAAGCTTTCTTT. The chain combines TRBV2 with TRBJ1-1; D gene uncertain. Germline CDR1 SNHLY, CDR2 FYNNEI. Between the trimmed V and J ends, which lost 6 bases and 4 bases, there was a span of 18 bases. The CDR3 extends over 15 amino acids. The entire variable domain, with the rest obtained from reference TRBV2 and TRBJ1-1, is as follows: EPEVTQTPSHQVTQMGQEVILRCVPISNHLYFYWYRQILGQKVEFLVSFYNNEISEKSEIFDDQFSVERPDGSNFTLKIRSTKLEDSAMYFCASSGTGRFSTEAFFGQGTRLTVV.

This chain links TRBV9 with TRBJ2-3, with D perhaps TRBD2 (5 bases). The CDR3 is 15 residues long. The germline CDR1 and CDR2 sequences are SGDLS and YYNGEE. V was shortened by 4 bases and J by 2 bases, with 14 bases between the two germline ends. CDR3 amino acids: CASSPYRGYTDTQYF. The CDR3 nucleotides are TGTGCCAGCAGCCCGTATCGGGGATACACAGATACGCAGTATTTT.

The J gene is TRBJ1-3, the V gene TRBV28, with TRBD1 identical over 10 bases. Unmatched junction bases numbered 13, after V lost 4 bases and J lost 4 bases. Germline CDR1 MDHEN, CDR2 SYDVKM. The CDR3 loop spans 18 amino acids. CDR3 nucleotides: TGTGCCAGCAGTTACCAACCGGGACAGGGGACCTCCGGAAACACCATATATTTT. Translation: CASSYQPGQGTSGNTIYF.

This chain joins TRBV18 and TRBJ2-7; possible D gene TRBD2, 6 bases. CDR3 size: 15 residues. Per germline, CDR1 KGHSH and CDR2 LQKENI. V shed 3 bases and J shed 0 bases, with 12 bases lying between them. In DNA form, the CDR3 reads TGTGCCAGCTCACCTTCCGGGACTGCCTCCTACGAGCAGTACTTC. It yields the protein CASSPSGTASYEQYF.

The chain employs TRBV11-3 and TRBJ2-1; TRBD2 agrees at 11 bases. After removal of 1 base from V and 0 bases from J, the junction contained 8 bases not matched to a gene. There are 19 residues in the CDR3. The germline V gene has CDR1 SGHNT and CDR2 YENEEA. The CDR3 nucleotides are TGTGCCAGCAGCTTAGCCGGGACTAGCGGCCCTAGCTCCTACAATGAGCAGTTCTTC. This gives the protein CASSLAGTSGPSSYNEQFF.

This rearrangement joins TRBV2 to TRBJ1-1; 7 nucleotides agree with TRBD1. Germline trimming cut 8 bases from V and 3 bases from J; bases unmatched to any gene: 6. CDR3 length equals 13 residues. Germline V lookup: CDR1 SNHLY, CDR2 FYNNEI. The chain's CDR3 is CASSQGMYTEAFF. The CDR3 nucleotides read TGTGCCAGCTCACAGGGGATGTACACTGAAGCTTTCTTT.

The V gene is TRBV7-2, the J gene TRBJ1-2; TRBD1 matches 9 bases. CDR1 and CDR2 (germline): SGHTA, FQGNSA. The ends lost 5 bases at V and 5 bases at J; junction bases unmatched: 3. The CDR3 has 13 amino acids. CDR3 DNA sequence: TGTGCCAGCAGCGAGGACAGGGGTTATGGCTACACCTTC. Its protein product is CASSEDRGYGYTF.

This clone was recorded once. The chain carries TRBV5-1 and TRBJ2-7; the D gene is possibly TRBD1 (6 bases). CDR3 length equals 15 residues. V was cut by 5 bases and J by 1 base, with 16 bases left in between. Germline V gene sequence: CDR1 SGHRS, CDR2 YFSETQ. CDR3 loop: CASSQPTGMSYEQYF. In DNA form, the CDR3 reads TGCGCCAGCAGTCAGCCGACAGGCATGTCCTACGAGCAGTACTTC.

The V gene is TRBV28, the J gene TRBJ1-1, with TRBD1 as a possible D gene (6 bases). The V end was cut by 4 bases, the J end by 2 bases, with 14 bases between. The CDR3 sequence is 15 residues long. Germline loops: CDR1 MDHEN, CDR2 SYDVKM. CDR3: CASSSWGQSNTEAFF. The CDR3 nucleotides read TGTGCCAGCAGTTCGTGGGGGCAGAGTAACACTGAAGCTTTCTTT.

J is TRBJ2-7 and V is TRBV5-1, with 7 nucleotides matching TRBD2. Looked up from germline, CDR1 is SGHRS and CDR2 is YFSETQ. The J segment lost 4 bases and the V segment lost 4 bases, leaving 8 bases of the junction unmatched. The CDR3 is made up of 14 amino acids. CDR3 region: CASSPGTTKYEQYF. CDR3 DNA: TGCGCCAGCAGCCCCGGGACTACCAAATACGAGCAGTACTTC.

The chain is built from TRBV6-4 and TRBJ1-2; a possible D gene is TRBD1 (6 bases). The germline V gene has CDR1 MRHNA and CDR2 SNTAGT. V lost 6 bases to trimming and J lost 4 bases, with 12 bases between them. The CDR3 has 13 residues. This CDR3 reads CASSNEGVYGYTF. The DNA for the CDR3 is TGTGCCAGCAGCAACGAGGGGGTCTATGGCTACACCTTC.